This TCR beta chain stems from a study of OX40 agonist ivuxolimab in advanced cancers. Looking at the study overall: A partial response was reached by three patients: one with hepatocellular carcinoma and two with cutaneous melanoma.

Remarks on this clone: Antigen specificity is unknown.

Trimming shortened V by 1 base and J by 1 base, and 7 bases separated the two germline ends. The CDR3 has 15 amino acids. Germline lookup yields CDR1 LGHNA and CDR2 YSLEER. Regarding the study as a whole: Expanded clones tended on average to be more numerous among CD8+ T cells than CD4+.

Assay used: immunoSEQ multiplex PCR; TCRdb lists only in-frame clones, some missing. Among under 45,000 clones listed, approximately 78% were seen once. The chain couples TRBV4-3 to TRBJ2-2, with D unresolved. The source material was CD4+ or CD8+ T cells sorted from blood, sampled in a trial of the OX40 agonist ivuxolimab. The receptor's source is an adult with an advanced solid tumor such as melanoma, head and neck, liver or kidney cancer. CDR3 sequence (DNA): TGCGCCAGCAGCCAAGGGGCTAGGAACACCGGGGAGCTGTTTTTT. Translated, it gives CASSQGARNTGELFF.